Listed below are T cell receptor beta chains from one sample, sequenced in a study of response to subunit inactivated influenza vaccine. TCRdb processed the RT-PCR reads anew with MiXCR; each CDR3 protein has one entry. The table lists about 540,000 distinct CDR3 sequences, 14% of them singletons, with over 8.5% in the top ten. This specimen was PBMCs from blood, taken 12 days after vaccination. The receptors derive from a man in his forties or fifties who received an inactivated influenza vaccine. Both conserved end residues are part of each CDR3. A D gene is named only where the DNA matches it firmly. Size is stated for part of the rows, as once, few or many counts, or as a class when the clone is expanded.

V gene	clone size	D gene	J gene	CDR3 DNA	CDR3 protein
TRBV7-2	few	NA	TRBJ2-1	TGTGCCAGCAGCTTAGTTAGGGTCGGGGATGAGCAGTTCTTC	CASSLVRVGDEQFF
TRBV3-1	few	NA	TRBJ2-7	TGTGCCAGCAGCTCATTTGGGGACAACGAGCAGTACTTC	CASSSFGDNEQYF
TRBV6-5	few	NA	TRBJ2-5	TGTGCCAGCAGTTACTGGCTGGGAAGCCCCAAAGAGACCCAGTACTTC	CASSYWLGSPKETQYF
TRBV4-1	NA	TRBD1	TRBJ2-1	TGCGCCAGCAGCCAAGATGGGGCGACAGGGGGCATGAATGAGCAGTTCTTC	CASSQDGATGGMNEQFF
TRBV5-6	NA	NA	TRBJ1-1	TGTGCCAGCAGCCTCACTTTTATGGGTGAAGCTTTCTTT	CASSLTFMGEAFF
TRBV6-5	NA	TRBD2	TRBJ2-1	TGTGCCAGCAGTTACACCGGACTAGTCGCCTACAATGAGCAGTTCTTC	CASSYTGLVAYNEQFF
TRBV18	NA	NA	TRBJ2-2	TGTGCCAGCTCACCGGACCCGAACACCGGGGAGCTGTTTTTT	CASSPDPNTGELFF
TRBV5-1	many	TRBD1	TRBJ2-3	TGCGCCAGCAGCCTCGGGGACAGCCTCACAGATACGCAGTATTTT	CASSLGDSLTDTQYF
TRBV29-1	few	TRBD2	TRBJ2-1	TGCAGCACTTCGCCGGGACTAAACCTTTACAATGAGCAGTTCTTC	CSTSPGLNLYNEQFF
TRBV3-1	NA	TRBD1	TRBJ2-7	TGTGCCAGCAGCCCGGACAGGGCTTTCTACGAGCAGTACTTC	CASSPDRAFYEQYF
TRBV6-5	few	NA	TRBJ2-1	TGTGCCAGCAGTTACTCTTCAGAGGAGAGCTCCTACAATGAGCAGTTCTTC	CASSYSSEESSYNEQFF
TRBV12-3/TRBV12-4	many	NA	TRBJ2-7	TGTGCCAGCAGTTTCGTCCCTCGAGGAGAGCAGTACTTC	CASSFVPRGEQYF
TRBV29-1	many	NA	TRBJ2-2	TGCAGCGTTGAAGAGTTCGAGGGAGATAGCACCGGGGAGCTGTTTTTT	CSVEEFEGDSTGELFF
TRBV28	NA	NA	TRBJ2-2	TGTGCCAGTCGGAGCGGGCAGAACACCGGGGAGCTGTTTTTT	CASRSGQNTGELFF
TRBV7-8	NA	NA	TRBJ1-1	TGTGCCAGCAGTTTCGGACTATCTCGGGGGAGGAACACTGAAGCTTTCTTT	CASSFGLSRGRNTEAFF
TRBV4-3	NA	TRBD2	TRBJ2-3	TGCGCCAGCAGCCAAGAACTAGCGGGTCATACGCAGTATTTT	CASSQELAGHTQYF
TRBV6-1	NA	TRBD2	TRBJ2-5	TGTGCCAGCATGAGGAGGGAGGGAGAGACCCAGTACTTC	CASMRREGETQYF
TRBV29-1	NA	NA	TRBJ1-5	TGCAGCGCCCTGGGGGGGTTTGGGCAGCCCCAGCATTTT	CSALGGFGQPQHF
TRBV20-1	NA	TRBD2	TRBJ2-1	TGCAGTGCTAGCGGCCTAGCGGGGCGTTCGTATGAGCAGTTCTTC	CSASGLAGRSYEQFF
TRBV7-2	few	NA	TRBJ2-7	TGTGCCAGCAGCCCCAGACAAACCTCTGGAGAGCAGTACTTC	CASSPRQTSGEQYF
TRBV10-3	NA	TRBD1	TRBJ1-1	TGTGCCATCAGTGCCTCTCCGGGACAGGGAAACACTGAAGCTTTCTTT	CAISASPGQGNTEAFF
TRBV14	NA	NA	TRBJ2-7	TGTGCCAGCAGCCCCCTAGGCGGTCCAGGGGTTCGTGAGCAGTACTTC	CASSPLGGPGVREQYF
TRBV20-1	NA	NA	TRBJ1-5	TGCAGTGCTAGGGCCCGGGGGGGCGATCAGCCCCAGCAGTTT	CSARARGGDQPQQF
TRBV12-3/TRBV12-4	many	NA	TRBJ2-3	TGTGCCAGCAGTTCCCTCGCAAGGGGGACAGATACGCAGTATTTT	CASSSLARGTDTQYF
TRBV5-1	few	TRBD1	TRBJ2-5	TGCGCCAGCAGCTTGAGGCAGACAGGGGAAGAGACCCAGTACTTC	CASSLRQTGEETQYF
TRBV6-5	few	NA	TRBJ2-7	TGTGCCAGCAGTTCTCCCTTATCGGAGCAGTACTTC	CASSSPLSEQYF
TRBV5-6	many	NA	TRBJ1-2	TGTGCCAGCAGCCCCGGGGGGGTCTCCTATGGCTACACCTTC	CASSPGGVSYGYTF
TRBV19	few	TRBD2	TRBJ2-1	TGTGCCAGTGGCGCGGGGGAGGCCTACAATGAGCAGTTCTTC	CASGAGEAYNEQFF
TRBV5-1	few	TRBD1	TRBJ2-2	TGCGCCAGCAGCCGGGGACAGAGTTACACCGGGGAGCTGTTTTTT	CASSRGQSYTGELFF
TRBV5-8	NA	NA	TRBJ2-7	TGTGCCAGCAGCTTAGGGGAAAGGCAGTACTTC	CASSLGERQYF
TRBV7-7	NA	TRBD1	TRBJ2-5	TGTGCTACGAGCCCGGGACAGGGGTGGGGAGAGACCCAGTACTTC	CATSPGQGWGETQYF
TRBV4-3	few	NA	TRBJ2-3	TGCGCCAGCAGCCAAGGGATAGGGGAAGGGAGGGATACGCAGTATTTT	CASSQGIGEGRDTQYF
TRBV18	NA	NA	TRBJ2-2	TGTGCCAGCTCACCAGGCGGAGGGACGAACACCGGGGAGCTGTTTTTT	CASSPGGGTNTGELFF